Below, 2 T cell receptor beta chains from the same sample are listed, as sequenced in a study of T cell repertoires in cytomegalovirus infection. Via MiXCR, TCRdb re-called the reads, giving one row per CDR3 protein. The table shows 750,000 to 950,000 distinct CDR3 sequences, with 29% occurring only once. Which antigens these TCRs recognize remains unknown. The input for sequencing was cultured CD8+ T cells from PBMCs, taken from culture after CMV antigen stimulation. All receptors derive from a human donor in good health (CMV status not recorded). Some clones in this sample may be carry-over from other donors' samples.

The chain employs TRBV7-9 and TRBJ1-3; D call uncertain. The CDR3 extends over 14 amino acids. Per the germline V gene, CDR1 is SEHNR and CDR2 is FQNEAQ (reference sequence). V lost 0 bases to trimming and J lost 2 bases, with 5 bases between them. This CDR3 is CASSLATAGNTIYF. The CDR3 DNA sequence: TGTGCCAGCAGCTTAGCCACAGCTGGAAACACCATATATTTT.

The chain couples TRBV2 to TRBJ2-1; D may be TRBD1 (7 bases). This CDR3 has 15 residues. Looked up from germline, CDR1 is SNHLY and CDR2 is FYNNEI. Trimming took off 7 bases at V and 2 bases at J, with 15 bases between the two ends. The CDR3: CASTRGARTYNEQFF. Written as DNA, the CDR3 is TGTGCCAGCACCAGGGGGGCGCGTACCTACAATGAGCAGTTCTTC. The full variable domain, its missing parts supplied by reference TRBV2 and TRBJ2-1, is EPEVTQTPSHQVTQMGQEVILRCVPISNHLYFYWYRQILGQKVEFLVSFYNNEISEKSEIFDDQFSVERPDGSNFTLKIRSTKLEDSAMYFCASTRGARTYNEQFFGPGTRLTVL.